What follows is one TCR beta chain and its context. Its antigen remains unidentified. These data are taken from a study of graft-versus-host responses after intestinal transplantation. Study-level results: Subjects displaying graft-donor T cell macrochimerism possessed elevated graft-versus-host to host-versus-graft clonal ratios inside allografts. Recipient marrow harbored GvH clones, some of which surfaced first in ileum or blood. After transplant, early declines in HvG clones were associated with peak levels of circulating GvH clones.

The assay was immunoSEQ multiplex PCR, and TCRdb's table has in-frame clones only and misses some. The sample yields about 39,000 clones, roughly 96% seen once. The germline V gene encodes CDR1 MGHDK and CDR2 SYGVNS. V trimming: 2 bases; J trimming: 2 bases; junction bases outside the gene matches: 2. The CDR3 spans 15 residues. V and J are TRBV25-1 and TRBJ1-4, with TRBD1 matching over 7 bases. This clonotype originated in a human donor who was the organ donor for an intestinal transplant. The sample was unstimulated CD8+ T cells sorted from spleen or lymph node cells, taken before transplant. The CDR3 region has the DNA TGTGCCAGCAGTGAAGGGGACAGCACTAATGAAAAACTGTTTTTT. Amino acid sequence: CASSEGDSTNEKLFF.